The 12 T cell receptor beta chains below come from one sample, sequenced in a study of vaccination and CD4 T cells after COVID-19. Which antigens these TCRs recognize remains unknown. Sequencing of cultured CD4+ T cell DNA used the Oncomine TCR Beta short-read assay. Via MiXCR, TCRdb re-called the PCR reads, giving one row per CDR3 protein. The top ten hold about 12% of the sample, which has about 7,800 distinct CDR3 sequences, 45% to 65% seen once. Treatment denoted: roughly nine-day PBMC culture with coronavirus spike peptide pools or control peptides (ViraFEST assay). CD4+ T cells of the unexposed donor were collected before the COVID-19 pandemic (2011-2018). Sequences were obtained from CD4+ T cells from blood, cultured in vitro. Receptors originate from a human donor in good health.

This clonotype occurred a few times. The V and J genes are TRBV19 and TRBJ1-5; TRBD1 aligns across 8 bases. From germline, CDR1 is LNHDA and CDR2 SQIVND (reference sequence). The V and J ends lost 4 bases and 4 bases, in that order; junction bases with no gene match: 3. This CDR3 spans 14 amino acids. DNA for the CDR3: TGTGCCAGTAGTACGGACAGGGTGAATCAGCCCCAGCATTTT. It specifies CASSTDRVNQPQHF.

This clonotype was picked up a small number of times. V gene TRBV5-1 combines with J gene TRBJ1-1; D possibly corresponds to TRBD1 (6 bases). The germline V gene encodes CDR1 SGHRS and CDR2 YFSETQ. Trimming shortened V by 4 bases and J by 4 bases, and 14 bases separated the two germline ends. The CDR3 is made up of 14 amino acids. CDR3: CASSPWGASTEAFF. CDR3 bases: TGCGCCAGCAGCCCGTGGGGGGCTAGCACTGAAGCTTTCTTT.

The rearrangement uses TRBV20-1 and TRBJ2-1; 9 bases align to TRBD2. Losses at the gene ends were 4 bases for V and 7 bases for J; bases not matched to a gene: 2. Germline CDR1 reads DFQATT; CDR2 reads SNEGSKA (reference sequence). The CDR3 consists of 12 residues. The CDR3: CSATTSGNEQFF. The CDR3 nucleotides are TGCAGTGCTACTACTAGCGGGAATGAGCAGTTCTTC.

This chain links TRBV15 with TRBJ1-1; D is uncertain. The germline gives CDR1 LNHNV, CDR2 YYDKDF (reference sequence). The CDR3 length is 12 residues. Trimming pared 5 bases from V and 6 bases from J, leaving 10 bases between. The CDR3 sequence: CATSGRGAEAFF. Written as DNA, the CDR3 is TGTGCCACCAGCGGCCGCGGGGCTGAAGCTTTCTTT.

This clonotype occurred a few times. The chain combines TRBV11-2 with TRBJ2-2, with no clear D. V dropped 1 base and J dropped 1 base, with 10 bases sitting between them. Looked up from germline, CDR1 is SGHAT and CDR2 is FQNNGV. The CDR3 is 16 residues long. CDR3 bases: TGTGCCAGCAGCTTAGTCCGGGTCCAGAACACCGGGGAGCTGTTTTTT. Translation gives CASSLVRVQNTGELFF.

This clonotype was picked up a small number of times. The genes are TRBV6-1 and TRBJ1-5; 7 positions match TRBD1. Germline CDR1 MNHNS, CDR2 SASEGT. Unmatched junction bases numbered 6, after V lost 6 bases and J lost 4 bases. The CDR3 spans 14 residues. The CDR3 reads CASSRQGSNQPQHF. The CDR3 DNA reads as TGTGCCAGCAGCCGACAGGGTTCTAATCAGCCCCAGCATTTT.

The chain joins TRBV7-8 to TRBJ2-7, with D possibly being TRBD2 (6 bases). The germline V gene encodes CDR1 SGHVS and CDR2 FQNEAQ. The CDR3 extends over 13 amino acids. V was trimmed by 8 bases and J by 2 bases, leaving 13 bases between them. The CDR3 spells CASAGRAPYEQYF. CDR3 sequence (DNA): TGTGCCAGCGCCGGGAGAGCACCCTACGAGCAGTACTTC.

J is TRBJ1-2 and V is TRBV25-1; D is undetermined. Germline CDR1 and CDR2: MGHDK and SYGVNS. CDR3 size: 13 residues. Trimming cost V 3 bases and J 5 bases, with 10 bases left between them. CDR3 sequence: CASSDQPGYGYTF. In DNA form, the CDR3 reads TGTGCCAGCAGTGATCAACCTGGATATGGCTACACCTTC.

The chain is built from TRBV20-1 and TRBJ1-1, with D unresolved. Germline CDR1 DFQATT, CDR2 SNEGSKA (reference sequence). Trimming cost V 6 bases and J 0 bases, with 14 bases left between them. This CDR3 spans 14 amino acids. The CDR3 region is CSAPHAGLNTEAFF. The CDR3 DNA sequence: TGCAGTGCCCCTCACGCAGGTTTGAACACTGAAGCTTTCTTT.

J is TRBJ1-2 and V is TRBV2; no definite D call. CDR3 length equals 12 residues. The germline V gene encodes CDR1 SNHLY and CDR2 FYNNEI. Trimming shortened V by 3 bases and J by 2 bases, and 4 bases separated the two germline ends. The DNA of the CDR3 is TGTGCCAGCAGTGAGCAGAACTATGGCTACACCTTC. Its translation: CASSEQNYGYTF.

The rearrangement joins TRBV12-3 or TRBV12-4 to TRBJ2-5; D may be TRBD2 (5 bases). Deletions cut 5 bases from V and 4 bases from J, with 11 bases between. The CDR3 contains 13 residues. The CDR3: CASSTRVGETQYF. The DNA of the CDR3 is TGTGCCAGCAGTACGCGGGTAGGAGAGACCCAGTACTTC.

Regarding this clonotype: The junction shows a germline mismatch at one end, possibly a read error. The J gene is TRBJ2-5, the V gene TRBV12-5; D might be TRBD2 (5 bases). Germline V gene sequence: CDR1 LGHNT, CDR2 FRNRAP. The CDR3 consists of 16 residues. CDR3 amino acids: CTSGLGKGSYQETQYF. The CDR3 DNA reads as TGTACTAGTGGTTTGGGAAAGGGCTCGTACCAAGAGACCCAGTACTTC.